The rows below give T cell receptor beta chains drawn from one sample of a study of OX40 agonist ivuxolimab in advanced cancers. The data were produced by immunoSEQ multiplex PCR, yet TCRdb's version contains in-frame clones alone and is incomplete. This sample has 70,000 to 95,000 clones, with roughly 89% found just once. The sequenced sample was CD4+ or CD8+ T cells sorted from blood, obtained in a trial of the OX40 agonist ivuxolimab. These receptors were obtained from an adult with an advanced solid tumor such as melanoma, head and neck, liver or kidney cancer. CDR3s leave out the opening cysteine and the closing phenylalanine or tryptophan. Rows give clone size only sometimes, using once, few, many, or a class for an expanded clone.

v_call,j_call,clone_size,cdr3_aa
TRBV6-4,TRBJ1-5,-,ASSRDNQNQPQH
TRBV11-2,TRBJ2-7,-,ASSFEGGSYEQY
TRBV5-4,TRBJ2-7,-,ASSLLGTTYEQY
TRBV7-9,TRBJ2-7,-,ASSLGSYEQY
TRBV4-1,TRBJ2-5,-,ASSPRDSRETQY
TRBV18,TRBJ2-2,once,ASSPPSTGELF
TRBV5-4,TRBJ1-4,once,ASSGDSQATNEKLF
TRBV11-3,TRBJ2-2,-,ASSYTGELF
TRBV9,TRBJ1-2,few,ASSPRPNPDYGYT
TRBV5-4,TRBJ2-5,-,ASSLRDYQETQY
TRBV5-5,TRBJ2-1,-,ASSLVDRVYDEQF
TRBV11-2,TRBJ1-1,-,ASSSWTANTEAF